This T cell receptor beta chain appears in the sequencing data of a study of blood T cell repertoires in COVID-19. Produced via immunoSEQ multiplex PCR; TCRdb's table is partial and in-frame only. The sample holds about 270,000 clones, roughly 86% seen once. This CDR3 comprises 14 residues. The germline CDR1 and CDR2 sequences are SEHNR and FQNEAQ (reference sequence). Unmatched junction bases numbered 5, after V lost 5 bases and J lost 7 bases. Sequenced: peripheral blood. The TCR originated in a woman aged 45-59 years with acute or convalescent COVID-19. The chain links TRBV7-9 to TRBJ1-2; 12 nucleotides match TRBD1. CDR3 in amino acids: CASSPGQGASGYTF. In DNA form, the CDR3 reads TGTGCCAGCAGCCCGGGACAGGGGGCTTCTGGCTACACCTTC.